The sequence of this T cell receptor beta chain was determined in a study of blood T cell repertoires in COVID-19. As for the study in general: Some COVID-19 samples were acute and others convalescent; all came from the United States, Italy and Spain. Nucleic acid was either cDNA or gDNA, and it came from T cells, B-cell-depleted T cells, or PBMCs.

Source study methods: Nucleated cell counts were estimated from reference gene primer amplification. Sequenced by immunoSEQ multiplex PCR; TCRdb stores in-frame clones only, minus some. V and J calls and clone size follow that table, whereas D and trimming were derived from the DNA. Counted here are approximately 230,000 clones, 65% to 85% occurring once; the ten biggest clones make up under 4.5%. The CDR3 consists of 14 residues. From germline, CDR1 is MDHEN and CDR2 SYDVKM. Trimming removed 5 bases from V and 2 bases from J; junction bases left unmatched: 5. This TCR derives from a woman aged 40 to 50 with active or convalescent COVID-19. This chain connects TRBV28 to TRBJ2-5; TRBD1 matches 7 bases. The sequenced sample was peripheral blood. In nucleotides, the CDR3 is TGTGCCAGCAGTATGGGACAGATACAAGAGACCCAGTACTTC. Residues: CASSMGQIQETQYF.